This T cell receptor beta chain comes out of a study of cytomegalovirus exposure and HLA in healthy donors. This clone has more than one count but fewer than ten. One end of the junction fails to match germline, which may point to a read error. The PCR was carried out with 60 Vbeta primers and 13 Jbeta primers. Libraries were prepared by immunoSEQ multiplex PCR; TCRdb keeps only in-frame clonotypes and omits some of them. Of about 96,000 clones in the sample, roughly 80% were seen once. Germline lookup yields CDR1 GTSNPN and CDR2 SVGIG (reference sequence). The CDR3 is 15 residues long. The receptor was derived from a man over 45 in good health and CMV-seropositive. Source material: PBMCs. The chain links TRBV30 to TRBJ1-6; no firm D call. CDR3 sequence (DNA): TGTGCCTGGAGTCCTCGCCGGCCCGGGGATTCACCCCTCAACTTT. This translates into CAWSPRRPGDSPLNF.